This T cell receptor (beta chain) comes out of a study of blood T cell repertoires in COVID-19. TCRdb's table, derived via immunoSEQ multiplex PCR, lists solely in-frame clones and lacks some. Seen here are roughly 110,000 clones, more than 80% observed once, and the top ten hold roughly a tenth. Trimming removed 2 bases at V and 8 bases at J, with 12 bases between. Looked up from germline, CDR1 is KGHDR and CDR2 is SFDVKD. This CDR3 has 14 residues. The genes are TRBV24-1 and TRBJ2-1; D possibly corresponds to TRBD1 (6 bases). This TCR was recovered from a human donor in a cohort sampled during active COVID-19. Sequencing input: peripheral blood. CDR3: CATSDSAGVDEQFF. The DNA for the CDR3 is TGTGCCACCAGTGATTCAGCAGGGGTAGATGAGCAGTTCTTC.